One sample yielded the 11 T cell receptor beta chains listed below, sequenced in a study of blood T cell repertoires in COVID-19. Sequencing used immunoSEQ multiplex PCR; TCRdb keeps in-frame clones, though not all of them. The table shows approximately 210,000 clones, with approximately 82% occurring only once. The sample comprised peripheral blood. These receptors were collected from a man between 50 and 59 years old with active or convalescent COVID-19.

This rearrangement joins TRBV10-3 to TRBJ1-2, with 7 bases lining up with TRBD1. The CDR3 is 13 residues long. The germline V gene encodes CDR1 ENHRY and CDR2 SYGVKD. V gave up 7 bases and J gave up 4 bases; unmatched junction bases: 6. The CDR3 spells CAITTGTSYGYTF. The CDR3 DNA reads as TGTGCCATCACGACAGGGACCTCCTATGGCTACACCTTC.

The V and J genes are TRBV4-1 and TRBJ2-3; 7 positions match TRBD1. The ends lost 3 bases at V and 5 bases at J; junction bases unmatched: 5. This CDR3 comprises 14 residues. Germline-derived CDR1 and CDR2 are MGHRA and YSYEKL. CDR3: CASSQLTGRDTQYF. CDR3 DNA: TGCGCCAGCAGCCAGTTGACAGGGAGAGATACGCAGTATTTT.

The rearrangement uses TRBV6-1 and TRBJ1-1; 7 bases align to TRBD1. V lost 2 bases, J lost 3 bases, and 6 bases stayed unmatched. CDR1 and CDR2 (germline): MNHNS, SASEGT. The CDR3 length is 15 residues. The CDR3 region has the DNA TGTGCCAGCAGTGAATTTGAGGGGGCAGACACTGAAGCTTTCTTT. Translating gives CASSEFEGADTEAFF.

This clone was seen once. This rearrangement joins TRBV3-1 (or the pseudogene TRBV3-2) to TRBJ1-3; D is undetermined. Germline CDR1 LGHDT, CDR2 YNNKEL (reference sequence). This CDR3 spans 14 amino acids. Trimming took off 1 base at V and 0 bases at J, with 4 bases between the two ends. CDR3 protein: CASSQARSGNTIYF. In DNA form, the CDR3 reads TGTGCCAGCAGCCAAGCGCGCTCTGGAAACACCATATATTTT.

The CDR3 reads CASSLATGSYEQYF. CDR3 coding DNA: TGTGCCAGCAGCTTAGCAACAGGGTCTTACGAGCAGTACTTC. This chain joins TRBV7-9 and TRBJ2-7, with D perhaps TRBD1 (6 bases). Trimming took 0 bases from V and 4 from J, leaving 10 bases between them. Germline loops: CDR1 SEHNR, CDR2 FQNEAQ (reference sequence). This CDR3 region has 14 residues.

DNA for the CDR3: TGCAGCGCCGGGACAGGCGCTAACTATGGCTACACCTTC. Translation: CSAGTGANYGYTF. The gene calls are TRBV29-1 and TRBJ1-2, with 8 bases matching TRBD1. Looked up from germline, CDR1 is SQVTM and CDR2 is ANQGSEA. The CDR3 consists of 13 residues. Trimming cost V 7 bases and J 0 bases; bases outside gene matches: 4.

This clone was counted between two and nine times. The rearrangement uses TRBV5-1 and TRBJ1-2, with TRBD1 as a possible D gene (6 bases). Trimming took off 0 bases at V and 5 bases at J, with 14 bases between the two ends. The CDR3 loop spans 15 amino acids. Looked up from germline, CDR1 is SGHRS and CDR2 is YFSETQ. As DNA, the CDR3 is TGCGCCAGCAGCTTGGGGGTCAGGGGATCGTATGGCTACACCTTC. Translation gives CASSLGVRGSYGYTF.

The chain uses TRBV5-1 and TRBJ2-1; 14 nucleotides match TRBD2. This CDR3 comprises 18 residues. V lost 4 bases, J lost 5 bases, and 11 bases stayed unmatched. The germline CDR1 and CDR2 sequences are SGHRS and YFSETQ. As DNA, the CDR3 is TGCGCCAGCAGCCGGGGACTAGCGGGAGTTGCCATAGACAATGAGCAGTTCTTC. Translation: CASSRGLAGVAIDNEQFF.

The CDR3 loop is CAWTATNYGYTF. CDR3 DNA sequence: TGTGCCTGGACAGCGACTAACTATGGCTACACCTTC. The rearrangement joins TRBV30 to TRBJ1-2; D remains ambiguous. The CDR3 spans 12 residues. From germline, CDR1 is GTSNPN and CDR2 SVGIG (reference sequence). V was trimmed by 4 bases and J by 0 bases, leaving 6 bases between them.

V usage is TRBV6-6 and J usage is TRBJ2-7, with a possible D match to TRBD1 (6 bases). The CDR3 extends over 14 amino acids. V lost 7 bases to trimming and J lost 1 base, with 14 bases between them. Germline assignment: CDR1 MNHNY and CDR2 SVGAGI (reference sequence). This CDR3 is CASIPRGKSYEQYF. In nucleotides, the CDR3 is TGTGCCAGCATCCCCAGGGGAAAATCCTACGAGCAGTACTTC.

J is TRBJ2-7 and V is TRBV19; TRBD1 matches at 10 bases. Germline CDR1 is LNHDA and CDR2 is SQIVND (reference sequence). Germline trimming cut 6 bases from V and 2 bases from J; bases unmatched to any gene: 7. CDR3 length: 15 amino acids. This CDR3 is CASSDPGTGAYEQYF. The CDR3 region has the DNA TGTGCCAGTAGCGATCCCGGGACAGGGGCCTACGAGCAGTACTTC.